Sequencing of this T cell receptor (beta chain) was carried out in a study of T-cell reconstitution after alpha-beta-depleted transplantation in children. The ends were cut back, 0 bases at V and 8 bases at J, with 12 bases in the middle. The CDR3 consists of 14 residues. From germline, CDR1 is SGHRS and CDR2 YFSETQ. During its preparation, the TCRbeta library received unique molecular identifiers. A single record per CDR3 protein comes from TCRdb applying MiXCR to the PCR reads. The sample shows 200,000 to 250,000 distinct CDR3 sequences, around 25% of them seen only once. Points from the study as a whole: Most T-cell counts and diversity one year after the transplant came from T cells that were newly produced.

In the case of this clonotype: Its antigen is still unknown.

The chain is built from TRBV5-1 and TRBJ1-5; D remains ambiguous. This clonotype originated in a female patient aged 2-15 years who had a stem cell transplant for congenital amegakaryocytic thrombocytopenia, so the T cells may come from the graft donor. Sequencing used PBMCs, mostly from graft donor cells, obtained 360 days after TCRalphabeta/CD19-depleted stem cell transplant. The CDR3 protein is CASSLGSSGKPQHF. The CDR3 nucleotides are TGCGCCAGCAGCTTGGGCAGTTCCGGTAAGCCCCAGCATTTT.